This T cell receptor (beta chain) was recovered during a study of CD8+CD57+ T cells in acquired aplastic anemia. Study summary: For CD4+ cells, healthy donors had an average of roughly 9.8 million reads. Study-wide results and caveats: Patients and controls shared approximately 28 CD8+ CDR3 sequences.

TCR beta VDJ and CDR3 were profiled, and genomic DNA was the template. Each CDR3 protein is one row after TCRdb ran MiXCR on the reads. This sample has a few hundred thousand distinct CDR3 sequences; roughly 55% occur once, and the top ten carry approximately 30%. This CDR3 contains 14 residues. J lost 3 bases, V lost 7 bases, and 7 bases had no gene match. CDR1 is MNHEY, CDR2 SMNVEV, per germline (reference sequence). Remarks on this clonotype: Its antigen is unknown. With a much larger clone just one base away, this may be a read error. Likely a read error: the CDR3 ends without its conserved phenylalanine or tryptophan.

The V call is TRBV27, the J call TRBJ2-7, with 9 bases fitting TRBD1. The sample taken for sequencing was sorted CD4+, CD8+, or CD8+CD57+ T cells (not recorded which) from PBMCs. The receptor was isolated from a human donor in good health. This CDR3 is CASTRGTGLYEQYL. The CDR3 region has the DNA TGTGCCAGCACCCGCGGGACAGGGCTCTACGAGCAGTACCTC.